Below, one T cell receptor (beta chain) is given with its context. Its binding antigen is unknown. The input lacks base qualities; no much larger clone sits a single base away. This sample stems from a study of T cell responses to AZD1222 COVID-19 vaccine listed by TCRdb under 2021. Broadly, across the study: Because spike-specific TCR depth and breadth did not differ between the two schedules, AZD1222 recipients who got a second dose at roughly 4 weeks were pooled with those who got a second dose at roughly 12 weeks. Trial participants were enrolled by age into 18-55, 56-69 and 70-plus year subgroups, with approximately 150, 28 and 58 TCR-sequenced participants respectively. A total of 233 trial participants underwent TCR sequencing, of whom approximately 200 had received two doses of AZD1222 and about 26 had received two doses of the MenACWY control vaccine.

The CDR3, from cysteine to phenylalanine, totals 13 residues. Only the CDR3 portion is preserved as DNA: 39 bases, with reading frame beginning at the first base. Trimming at the junction amounts to 1 base on V and 7 bases on J, and the germline ends lie 10 bases apart. The germline V gene (reference sequence) sets CDR1 to LNHDA and CDR2 to SQIVND. The meaning of the sample's time point label: baseline before first vaccination. Samples from vaccinated people were obtained from the UK trials COV001 and COV002, which included a single-blind randomized controlled phase 2/3 trial of AZD1222 (ChAdOx1 nCoV-19) in healthy adults. For TCRbeta chain sequencing, PBMC samples were collected from trial participants at day 0 and at day 28 after the second dose. The CDR3 regions of human TCRbeta chains were analyzed by immunosequencing. Concerning the study's data processing: TCRs in the repertoires were matched against a reference library of SARS-CoV-2-specific TCRs that had been generated with the MIRA antigen-specificity platform. Breadth was defined as the fraction of unique TCRs that were SARS-CoV-2-associated. Depth was defined as the fraction of total T cells that were SARS-CoV-2-associated. Each spike-specific TCR was assigned to its reactive spike region and to a CD4 or CD8 class using the MIRA data. Log10-transformed breadth and depth values were compared by one-way ANOVA with Sidak's multiple comparisons tests. The table comes from immuneACCESS by way of TCRdb, which keeps in-frame sequences with V and J called. Part of the clones is missing from these tables; in studies checked, under half for an unresolved V gene and the rest for unknown reasons. That table gives V, J and clone size, and the DNA gave D and trimming. This sample holds 90,000 to 150,000 clones; approximately 83% were observed only once. Clones ranked in the top ten supply 9.4% of the sample.

Broad study findings and their caveats: Only five to seven AZD1222 recipients were SARS-CoV-2 seropositive at baseline, limiting conclusions about previously exposed vaccinees. The vaccine-associated CD4 TCRs covered the entire spike protein, and the dominant responses fell in regions 160-218 and 743-854. The 56-69-year group was small, and its depth increase did not reach significance, likely because of low power. No day 14 peak-response samples were available, so repertoires were characterized only after the peak T cell response. Most participants were white British and females outnumbered males, and the authors suggested that clonal diversity may have been underestimated. After two AZD1222 doses, spike-specific TCR breadth and depth were significantly higher than at day 0 and than in MenACWY recipients. Nearly half of unique spike-specific TCRs reportedly recognized epitopes outside regions mutated in the B.1.351 and B.1.1.7 variants.

The starting material was peripheral blood, obtained on day 0 of AZD1222 vaccination. The chain links TRBV19 with TRBJ1-2; the D gene is not confidently resolved. The sequence was obtained from an adult in good health. The CDR3 protein sequence reads: CASSIGPGSGYTF. In nucleotide form, the sequence is TGTGCCAGTAGTATAGGCCCGGGAAGTGGCTACACCTTC.